One and the same sample provided the 26 T cell receptor beta chains below, sequenced in a study of sequential checkpoint blockade in melanoma. The method was immunoSEQ multiplex PCR; TCRdb's version includes in-frame clones alone and lacks a portion of them. Of 35,000 to 50,000 clones detected, 70% to 90% appear once; the ten largest clones hold more than 10%. Specified treatment: randomized to nivolumab then ipilimumab (arm A) or the reverse (arm B). Material: CD8+ T cells sorted from blood (inferred from file names), obtained from a patient given nivolumab and ipilimumab in sequence. The receptors originated from a human donor with melanoma.

V gene TRBV7-6 combines with J gene TRBJ1-1; D ambiguous. Deletions cut 5 bases from V and 4 bases from J, with 8 bases between. CDR3 size: 12 residues. Germline CDR1 reads SGHVS; CDR2 reads FNYEAQ. CDR3 protein: CASSLSGTEAFF. The CDR3 DNA is TGTGCCAGCAGCCTAAGTGGCACTGAAGCTTTCTTT. Looking up the rest from reference TRBV7-6 and TRBJ1-1 gives the full variable domain: GAGVSQSPRYKVTKRGQDVALRCDPISGHVSLYWYRQALGQGPEFLTYFNYEAQQDKSGLPNDRFSAERPEGSISTLTIQRTEQRDSAMYRCASSLSGTEAFFGQGTRLTVV.

In nucleotides, the CDR3 is TGTGCCAGCAGATCAATACTTTCCTACGAGCAGTACTTC. Its translation: CASRSILSYEQYF. This chain uses TRBV27 with TRBJ2-7; D call uncertain. V lost 6 bases and J lost 1, with 10 bases in between. There are 13 residues in the CDR3. The germline gives CDR1 MNHEY, CDR2 SMNVEV (reference sequence).

This clone came up once. V gene TRBV9 combines with J gene TRBJ2-4, with 7 nucleotides matching TRBD1. The trim removed 3 bases at V and 1 base at J, leaving 1 base unmatched. The CDR3 loop spans 14 amino acids. CDR1 SGDLS and CDR2 YYNGEE come from the germline V gene. CDR3 DNA sequence: TGTGCCAGCAGCGGCAGGGGGGCCAAAAACATTCAGTACTTC. Its translation: CASSGRGAKNIQYF. The variable domain in full, completed from reference TRBV9 and TRBJ2-4, reads DSGVTQTPKHLITATGQRVTLRCSPRSGDLSVYWYQQSLDQGLQFLIQYYNGEERAKGNILERFSAQQFPDLHSELNLSSLELGDSALYFCASSGRGAKNIQYFGAGTRLSVL.

The chain couples TRBV7-9 to TRBJ2-7, with 13 nucleotides matching TRBD2. V shed 4 bases, J shed 7 bases, and the junction held 7 bases outside the gene matches. The CDR3 consists of 15 residues. The germline gives CDR1 SEHNR, CDR2 FQNEAQ (reference sequence). The CDR3 region has the DNA TGTGCCAGCAGCTCCGGGACTAGCGGGAAAGGTGAGCAGTACTTC. It encodes CASSSGTSGKGEQYF.

The chain recombines TRBV14 with TRBJ2-5; 9 bases are a match to TRBD2. Germline-derived CDR1 and CDR2 are SGHDN and FVKESK. V was pared by 2 bases and J by 5 bases, with 3 bases of the junction left unmatched. The CDR3 consists of 14 residues. The CDR3 sequence is CASSQLAGRETQYF. As DNA, the CDR3 is TGTGCCAGCAGCCAACTAGCGGGACGGGAGACCCAGTACTTC.

The chain couples TRBV2 to TRBJ2-7; 7 bases are a match to TRBD2. Trimming removed 6 bases from V and 3 bases from J; junction bases left unmatched: 2. The germline gives CDR1 SNHLY, CDR2 FYNNEI. The CDR3 length is 12 residues. Here the CDR3 DNA reads TGTGCCAGCAGGCCTAGCGGCTACGAGCAGTACTTC. Translation: CASRPSGYEQYF.

The chain combines TRBV7-9 with TRBJ1-5; TRBD1 matches 9 bases. The CDR3 contains 15 residues. The J segment lost 5 bases and the V segment lost 4 bases, leaving 6 bases of the junction unmatched. The germline gives CDR1 SEHNR, CDR2 FQNEAQ (reference sequence). The CDR3 region is CASSWDRELDQPQHF. DNA of the CDR3: TGTGCCAGCAGCTGGGACAGGGAACTCGATCAGCCCCAGCATTTT.

This clone was counted once. V is TRBV27 and J is TRBJ2-1, with 9 nucleotides matching TRBD1. Trimming took 1 base from V and 5 from J; bases not matched to a gene: 6. CDR3 length: 16 amino acids. The V gene's germline CDR1 is MNHEY and CDR2 SMNVEV (reference sequence). The CDR3 region is CASSLWARDRDNEQFF. The DNA of the CDR3 is TGTGCCAGCAGTTTATGGGCCCGGGACAGGGACAATGAGCAGTTCTTC.

The chain links TRBV7-9 to TRBJ2-5; D may be TRBD2 (5 bases). This CDR3 is built from 16 residues. Trimming removed 4 bases from V and 4 bases from J, with 19 bases in between. Germline V gene sequence: CDR1 SEHNR, CDR2 FQNEAQ (reference sequence). The DNA of the CDR3 is TGTGCCAGCAGCTCCGTCGGGGTCCTTGTGGGAGAGACCCAGTACTTC. Residues: CASSSVGVLVGETQYF.

The chain joins TRBV13 to TRBJ2-1; 9 nucleotides align to TRBD1. The germline CDR1 and CDR2 sequences are PRHDT and FYEKMQ (reference sequence). The ends lost 4 bases at V and 9 bases at J; junction bases unmatched: 10. CDR3 length: 15 residues. The CDR3 DNA reads TGTGCCAGCAGCTCGACGGACAGGGGATGGAGTGAGCAGTTCTTC. Protein product: CASSSTDRGWSEQFF.

The chain has TRBV9 and TRBJ2-3; D may be TRBD2 (6 bases). Trimming cost V 5 bases and J 9 bases, with 13 bases left between them. CDR1 is SGDLS, CDR2 YYNGEE, per germline. The CDR3 consists of 12 residues. CDR3 nucleotides: TGTGCCAGCAGACTCCCGGGGGACACGCAGTATTTT. It codes for CASRLPGDTQYF.

This sequence joins TRBV4-2 and TRBJ2-2, with 7 positions matching TRBD1. Germline CDR1 reads LGHNA; CDR2 reads YNFKEQ. V lost 0 bases and J lost 7; bases outside the gene matches: 5. The CDR3 runs to 15 residues. This CDR3 reads CASSQEGTVNGELFF. CDR3 DNA sequence: TGTGCCAGCAGCCAAGAGGGGACAGTCAACGGGGAGCTGTTTTTT.

The chain joins TRBV7-6 to TRBJ2-2, with 7 bases aligning to TRBD2. V trimming: 5 bases; J trimming: 3 bases; junction bases outside the gene matches: 6. CDR3 size: 15 residues. The germline V gene encodes CDR1 SGHVS and CDR2 FNYEAQ. Written as DNA, the CDR3 is TGTGCCAGCAGCGAGCGGGACCGAGACACCGGGGAGCTGTTTTTT. It encodes CASSERDRDTGELFF.

This clone came up a few times. The chain uses TRBV29-1 and TRBJ2-2; a weak D match, TRBD2 (7 bases). V lost 8 bases and J 1 base, leaving 14 bases between the germline ends. The CDR3 totals 14 residues. Germline values: CDR1 SQVTM, CDR2 ANQGSEA. CDR3 amino acids: CSINREGNTGELFF. For the CDR3, the DNA is TGCAGCATCAACAGGGAGGGGAACACCGGGGAGCTGTTTTTT.

In this sample, this clone turned up a few times. The gene calls are TRBV6-1 and TRBJ2-7; 12 bases map to TRBD1. V was pared by 6 bases and J by 5 bases, with 8 bases of the junction left unmatched. The CDR3 extends over 15 amino acids. Germline CDR1 and CDR2: MNHNS and SASEGT. The CDR3 sequence is CASSLWGQGADEQYV. In DNA, the CDR3 is TGTGCCAGCAGCTTATGGGGACAGGGGGCAGACGAGCAGTACGTC.

This clone qualifies as medium-sized. CDR3 DNA: TGTGCCAGTAGCTTAGGGACAAACTATGGCTACACCTTC. It codes for CASSLGTNYGYTF. The rearrangement links TRBV19 to TRBJ1-2, with D possibly being TRBD1 (6 bases). The germline V gene has CDR1 LNHDA and CDR2 SQIVND (reference sequence). CDR3 length: 13 residues. Trimming took 6 bases from V and 2 from J, leaving 10 bases between them.

The rearrangement links TRBV10-1 to TRBJ2-5, with 7 bases lining up with TRBD2. This CDR3 spans 15 amino acids. J was trimmed by 3 bases and V by 0 bases; bases with no gene match: 4. The V gene's germline CDR1 is WNHNN and CDR2 SYGVQD (reference sequence). The CDR3 DNA is TGCGCCAGCAGTGAGTCCAGGCGGGAGAAAGAGACCCAGTACTTC. It specifies CASSESRREKETQYF.

The rearrangement uses TRBV25-1 and TRBJ1-1; D unclear. CDR1 and CDR2 from the germline V gene are MGHDK and SYGVNS. V was pared by 5 bases and J by 0 bases, with 13 bases between. The CDR3 is 15 amino acids. This chain's CDR3 is CASSSPTFMNTEAFF. CDR3 nucleotide sequence: TGTGCCAGCAGTTCCCCGACTTTCATGAACACTGAAGCTTTCTTT.

The chain recombines TRBV9 with TRBJ1-2; D is possibly TRBD1 (5 bases). The CDR3 runs to 17 residues. Trimming cost V 1 base and J 8 bases, with 24 bases left between them. CDR1 and CDR2 from the germline V gene are SGDLS and YYNGEE. The CDR3 bases are TGTGCCAGCAGCGTAACCTGGGGGGTTGAAAGTTGGTACGGCTACACCTTC. It codes for CASSVTWGVESWYGYTF.

The chain joins TRBV5-6 to TRBJ1-1; weak D call: TRBD1 (6 bases). V lost 0 bases and J lost 5, with 11 bases in between. Germline V gene sequence: CDR1 SGHDT, CDR2 YYEEEE. The CDR3 loop spans 14 amino acids. In nucleotides, the CDR3 is TGTGCCAGCAGCTTGGACAGGGTATTGACTGAAGCTTTCTTT. Amino acids: CASSLDRVLTEAFF.

The chain links TRBV5-5 to TRBJ1-1; D is unclear. Trimming took off 0 bases at V and 3 bases at J, with 6 bases between the two ends. The CDR3 loop spans 13 amino acids. Germline loops: CDR1 SGHKS, CDR2 YYEKEE (reference sequence). CDR3 in DNA: TGTGCCAGCAGCTTGGGGCGGGACACTGAAGCTTTCTTT. It yields the protein CASSLGRDTEAFF.

This chain joins TRBV6-5 and TRBJ2-1; 9 bases fit TRBD2. This CDR3 is built from 16 residues. The ends lost 0 bases at V and 5 bases at J; junction bases unmatched: 5. Per the germline V gene, CDR1 is MNHEY and CDR2 is SVGAGI. This chain's CDR3 is CASSYSPSGTNNEQFF. CDR3 in DNA: TGTGCCAGCAGTTACTCGCCTAGCGGGACAAACAATGAGCAGTTCTTC.

The rearrangement links TRBV25-1 to TRBJ1-3, with a weak D call TRBD1 (5 bases). Germline V gene sequence: CDR1 MGHDK, CDR2 SYGVNS. V lost 10 bases and J 7 bases, leaving 8 bases between the germline ends. CDR3 length: 10 residues. The CDR3 nucleotides read TGTGCCACCAGGGAGAACACCATATATTTT. Its protein is CATRENTIYF.

In its sample, this clone was seen a few times. This chain connects TRBV10-3 to TRBJ2-7, with D possibly matching TRBD2 (6 bases). The V gene's germline CDR1 is ENHRY and CDR2 SYGVKD. Trimming took off 4 bases at V and 4 bases at J, with 14 bases between the two ends. The length of the CDR3 is 14 residues. CDR3 DNA sequence: TGTGCCATCAGTGCAGGAGGGAGGCCGTACGAGCAGTACGTC. This encodes CAISAGGRPYEQYV.

In DNA, the CDR3 is TGTGCCAGCAGTTACGCGGGAGGCTACAATGAGCAGTTCTTC. Its translation is CASSYAGGYNEQFF. V gene TRBV27 combines with J gene TRBJ2-1; 8 bases map to TRBD2. V dropped 4 bases and J dropped 3; count of bases not matched to a gene: 2. The CDR3 loop spans 14 amino acids. CDR1 MNHEY and CDR2 SMNVEV come from the germline V gene (reference sequence).

The V and J genes are TRBV27 and TRBJ1-1; D unclear. Germline-derived CDR1 and CDR2 are MNHEY and SMNVEV (reference sequence). The CDR3 runs 14 residues. Trimming removed 2 bases from V and 2 bases from J, with 9 bases in between. The DNA of the CDR3 is TGTGCCAGCAGTTTAGCAGGAAGCAACACTGAAGCTTTCTTT. Its protein product is CASSLAGSNTEAFF.